This T cell receptor (beta chain) was sequenced for a study of shared clonotypes between healthy human individuals. Across the whole study: There were three CD4 naive, three CD4 memory, two CD8 naive and one CD8 memory plates per donor.

To note about this clone: Its target is not known.

Splitting the CD4+ cells yielded a CD45RA+ naive subset and a CD45RA-negative memory subset. Here immunoSEQ multiplex PCR was the method, and the copy in TCRdb shows in-frame clones only, minus some. Found here are millions of clones, 85% to 95% of them singletons; the top ten hold 0.1% to 0.15%. Study-wide results and caveats: Generation probabilities of non-shared clonotypes were lower (relative to those shared by all four donors). Among donors, the sharing of clonotypes was expected to be influenced by sequencing depth.

Germline assignment: CDR1 LNHNV and CDR2 YYDKDF (reference sequence). This CDR3 region has 15 residues. The junction had 13 bases not matched to a gene; V was cut back by 5 bases and J by 7 bases. The source material was naive CD4+ T cells sorted from blood. This sample's subset: CD45RA+ positively selected. This receptor was taken from a man aged 18 to 29 in good health. V and J are TRBV15 and TRBJ2-5, with 7 nucleotides matching TRBD2. The CDR3, as DNA: TGTGCCACCAGCTACCCTTCTAGCGGTGTGCGGACCCAGTACTTC. Protein product: CATSYPSSGVRTQYF.